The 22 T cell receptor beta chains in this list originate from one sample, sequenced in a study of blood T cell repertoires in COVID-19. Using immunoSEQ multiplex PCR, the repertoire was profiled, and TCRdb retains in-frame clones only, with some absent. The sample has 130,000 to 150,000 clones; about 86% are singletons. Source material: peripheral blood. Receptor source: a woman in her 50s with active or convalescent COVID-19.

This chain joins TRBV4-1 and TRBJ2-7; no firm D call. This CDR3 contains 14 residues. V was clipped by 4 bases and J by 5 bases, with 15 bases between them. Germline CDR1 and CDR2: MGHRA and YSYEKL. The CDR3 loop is CASSPGLSTDEQYF. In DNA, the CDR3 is TGCGCCAGCAGCCCTGGGCTATCTACGGACGAGCAGTACTTC.

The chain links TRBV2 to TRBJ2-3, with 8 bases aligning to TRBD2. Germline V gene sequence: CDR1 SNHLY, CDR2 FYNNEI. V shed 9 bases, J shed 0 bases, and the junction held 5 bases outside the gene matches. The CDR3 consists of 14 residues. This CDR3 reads CASLTSESTDTQYF. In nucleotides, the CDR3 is TGTGCCAGTCTGACTAGCGAGAGCACAGATACGCAGTATTTT.

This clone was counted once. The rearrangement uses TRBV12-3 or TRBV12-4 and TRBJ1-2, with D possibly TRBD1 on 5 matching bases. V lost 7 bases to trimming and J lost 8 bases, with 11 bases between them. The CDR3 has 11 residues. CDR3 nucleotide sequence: TGTGCCAGCACCCTGGGGGGAGGCTACACCTTC. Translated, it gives CASTLGGGYTF.

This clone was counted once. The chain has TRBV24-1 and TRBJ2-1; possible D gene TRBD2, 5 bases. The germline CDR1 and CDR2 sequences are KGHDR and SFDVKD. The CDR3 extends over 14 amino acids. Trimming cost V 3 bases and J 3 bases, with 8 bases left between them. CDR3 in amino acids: CATSDTGNYNEQFF. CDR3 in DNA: TGTGCCACCAGTGATACGGGAAACTACAATGAGCAGTTCTTC.

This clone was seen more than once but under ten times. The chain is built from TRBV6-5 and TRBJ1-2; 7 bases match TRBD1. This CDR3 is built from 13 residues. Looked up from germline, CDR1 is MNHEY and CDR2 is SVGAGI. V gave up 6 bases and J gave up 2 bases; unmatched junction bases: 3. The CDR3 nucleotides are TGTGCCAGCAGCCGACAGGGAAACTATGGCTACACCTTC. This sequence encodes CASSRQGNYGYTF.

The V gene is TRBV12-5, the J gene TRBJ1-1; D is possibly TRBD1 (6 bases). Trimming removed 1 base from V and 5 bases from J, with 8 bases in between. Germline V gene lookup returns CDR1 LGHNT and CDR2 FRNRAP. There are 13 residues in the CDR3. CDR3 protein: CASGLEGGTEAFF. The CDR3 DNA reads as TGTGCTAGTGGTTTGGAGGGGGGGACTGAAGCTTTCTTT.

Here the CDR3 DNA reads TGTGCCAGCAGCTCCGGGACAGGGGATTTGGATGAGCAGTTCTTC. Its translation is CASSSGTGDLDEQFF. This chain uses TRBV11-3 with TRBJ2-1, with 10 bases identical to TRBD1. After removal of 4 bases from V and 8 bases from J, the junction contained 8 bases not matched to a gene. CDR3 length: 15 amino acids. The germline V gene encodes CDR1 SGHNT and CDR2 YENEEA.

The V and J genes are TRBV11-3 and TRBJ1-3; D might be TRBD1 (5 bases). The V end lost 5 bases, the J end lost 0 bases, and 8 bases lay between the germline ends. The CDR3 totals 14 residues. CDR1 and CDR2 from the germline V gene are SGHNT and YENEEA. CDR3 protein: CASSSRDSGNTIYF. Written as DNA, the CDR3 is TGTGCCAGCAGCAGCAGGGACTCTGGAAACACCATATATTTT.

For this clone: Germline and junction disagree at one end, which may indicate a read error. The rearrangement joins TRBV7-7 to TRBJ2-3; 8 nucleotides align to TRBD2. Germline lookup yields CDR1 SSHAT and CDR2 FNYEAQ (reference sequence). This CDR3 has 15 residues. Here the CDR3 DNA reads TGTGCTAGCAGCTTTGGCGGGGGGCCCACAGATACGCAGTATTTT. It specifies CASSFGGGPTDTQYF.

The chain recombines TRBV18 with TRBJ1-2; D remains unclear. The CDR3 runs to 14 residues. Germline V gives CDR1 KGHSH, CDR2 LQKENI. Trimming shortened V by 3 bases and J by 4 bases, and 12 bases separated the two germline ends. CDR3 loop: CASSPSDGSYGYTF. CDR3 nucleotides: TGTGCCAGCTCACCTAGCGACGGATCCTATGGCTACACCTTC.

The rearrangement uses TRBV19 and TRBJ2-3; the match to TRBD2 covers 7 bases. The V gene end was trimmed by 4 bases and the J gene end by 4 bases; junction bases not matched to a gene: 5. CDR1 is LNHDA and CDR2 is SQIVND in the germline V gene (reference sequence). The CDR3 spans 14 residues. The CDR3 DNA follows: TGTGCCAGTAGTACCCGCGGGGGTTCAGATACGCAGTATTTT. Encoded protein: CASSTRGGSDTQYF.

The CDR3 loop is CASSLRNIGTEAFF. CDR3 nucleotides: TGTGCCAGCAGCTTACGCAATATCGGGACTGAAGCTTTCTTT. This rearrangement joins TRBV9 to TRBJ1-1; D remains unclear. The CDR3 consists of 14 residues. V was trimmed by 4 bases and J by 5 bases, leaving 15 bases between them. The germline gives CDR1 SGDLS, CDR2 YYNGEE.

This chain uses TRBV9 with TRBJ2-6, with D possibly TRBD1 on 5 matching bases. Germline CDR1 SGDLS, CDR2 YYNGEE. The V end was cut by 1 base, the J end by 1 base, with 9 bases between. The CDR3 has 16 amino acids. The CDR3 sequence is CASSVRGDSGANVLTF. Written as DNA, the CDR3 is TGTGCCAGCAGCGTAAGGGGCGATTCTGGGGCCAACGTCCTGACTTTC.

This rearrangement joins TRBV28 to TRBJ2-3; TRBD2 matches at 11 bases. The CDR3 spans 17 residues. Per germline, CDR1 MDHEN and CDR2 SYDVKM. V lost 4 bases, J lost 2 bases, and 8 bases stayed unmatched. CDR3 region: CASSYESSGRATDTQYF. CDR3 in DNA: TGTGCCAGCAGTTACGAGAGTAGCGGGAGGGCCACAGATACGCAGTATTTT.

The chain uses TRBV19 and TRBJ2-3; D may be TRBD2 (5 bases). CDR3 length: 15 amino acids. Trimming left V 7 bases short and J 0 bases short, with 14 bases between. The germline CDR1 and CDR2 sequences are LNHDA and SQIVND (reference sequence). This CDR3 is CASNRRGASTDTQYF. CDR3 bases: TGTGCCAGTAATCGTCGGGGAGCTAGCACAGATACGCAGTATTTT.

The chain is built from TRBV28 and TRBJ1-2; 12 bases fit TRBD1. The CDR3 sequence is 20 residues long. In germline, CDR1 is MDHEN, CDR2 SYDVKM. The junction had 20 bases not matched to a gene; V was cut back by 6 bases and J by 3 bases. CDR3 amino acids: CASSPPLVTGQGAIYYGYTF. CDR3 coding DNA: TGTGCCAGCAGCCCCCCGTTGGTTACGGGACAGGGGGCGATTTACTATGGCTACACCTTC.

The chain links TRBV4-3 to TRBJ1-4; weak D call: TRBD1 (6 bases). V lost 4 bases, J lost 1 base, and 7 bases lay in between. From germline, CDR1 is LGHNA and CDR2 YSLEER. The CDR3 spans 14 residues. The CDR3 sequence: CASSRDITNEKLFF. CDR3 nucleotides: TGCGCCAGCAGCCGGGACATAACTAATGAAAAACTGTTTTTT.

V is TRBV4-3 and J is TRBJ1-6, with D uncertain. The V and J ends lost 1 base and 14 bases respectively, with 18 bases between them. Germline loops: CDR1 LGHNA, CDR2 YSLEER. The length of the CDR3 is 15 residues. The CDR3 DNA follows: TGCGCCAGCAGCCAAGGGCAGGCCCAAACTTTCACCCTCCACTTT. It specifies CASSQGQAQTFTLHF.

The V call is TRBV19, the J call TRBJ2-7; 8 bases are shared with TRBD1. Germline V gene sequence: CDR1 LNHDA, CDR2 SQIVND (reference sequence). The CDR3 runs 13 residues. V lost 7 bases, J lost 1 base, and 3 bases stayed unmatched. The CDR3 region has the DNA TGTGCCAGTACCGGGACAGGTTCCTACGAGCAGTACTTC. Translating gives CASTGTGSYEQYF.

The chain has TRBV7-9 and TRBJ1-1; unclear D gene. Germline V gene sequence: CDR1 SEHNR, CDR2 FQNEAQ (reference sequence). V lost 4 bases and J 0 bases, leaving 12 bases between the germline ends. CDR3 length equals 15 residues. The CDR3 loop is CASSSRRGLNTEAFF. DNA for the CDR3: TGTGCCAGCAGCTCCCGTAGAGGCTTGAACACTGAAGCTTTCTTT.

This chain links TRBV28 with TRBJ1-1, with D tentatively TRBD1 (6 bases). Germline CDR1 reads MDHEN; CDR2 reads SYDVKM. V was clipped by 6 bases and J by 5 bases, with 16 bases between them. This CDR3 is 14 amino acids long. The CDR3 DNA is TGTGCCAGCAGCTCACAGGGCGTACGAACTGAAGCTTTCTTT. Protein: CASSSQGVRTEAFF.

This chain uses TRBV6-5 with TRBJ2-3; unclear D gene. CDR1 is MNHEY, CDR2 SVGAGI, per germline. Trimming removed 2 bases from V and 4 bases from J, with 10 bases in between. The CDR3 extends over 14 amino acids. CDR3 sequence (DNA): TGTGCCAGCAGTTACGTGAGCCATGCAGATACGCAGTATTTT. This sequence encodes CASSYVSHADTQYF.